These 18 T cell receptor beta chains share one sample of origin, sequenced in a study of CD8 T cells in ankylosing spondylitis (dated by TCRdb to the late 2010s). The research as a whole found: Blood from ankylosing spondylitis patients appeared to be characterized by a TCR beta motif composed of about eight highly homologous amino acid variants.

Library generation was performed with 5' RACE. Sequenced on an Illumina HiSeq 2500. TCRdb cleaned the public reads at Q25 with fastp, built clones with MiXCR and kept in-frame beta chains. CDR3 protein duplicates are merged, each entry listing the most common genes and DNA. Counted in this sample were fewer than 650,000 distinct CDR3 sequences; roughly an eighth of them appeared once. The top ten hold approximately 6.2% of the sample. For these TCRs, the target antigens are not known. The sample consisted of blood, either unsorted or a sorted T cell fraction (not recorded which). These receptors were collected from a male donor with ankylosing spondylitis.

The V call is TRBV5-5, the J call TRBJ2-5; D remains unclear. Germline values: CDR1 SGHKS, CDR2 YYEKEE (reference sequence). The CDR3 totals 16 residues. Trimming took off 0 bases at V and 2 bases at J, with 14 bases between the two ends. CDR3 sequence: CASSLGLSTAQETQYF. CDR3 sequence (DNA): TGTGCCAGCAGCTTGGGCTTGTCAACTGCTCAAGAGACCCAGTACTTC.

In this sample, this clonotype turned up a few times. This chain links TRBV6-2 or TRBV6-3 with TRBJ2-5, with D uncertain. The CDR3 has 14 residues. Germline V gives CDR1 MNHEY, CDR2 SVGEGT. The V end was cut by 3 bases, the J end by 1 base, with 9 bases between. The CDR3 sequence: CASSYFWSQETQYF. CDR3 sequence (DNA): TGTGCCAGCAGTTATTTTTGGAGCCAAGAGACCCAGTACTTC.

The chain uses TRBV6-4 and TRBJ2-7, with 8 bases aligning to TRBD1. CDR3 length: 15 amino acids. CDR1 is MRHNA and CDR2 is SNTAGT in the germline V gene. J gave up 4 bases and V 4 bases, and 9 bases lay outside the gene matches. DNA of the CDR3: TGTGCCAGCAGTGCGGCAGGGGGCCCTGGGTACGAGCAGTACTTC. This gives the protein CASSAAGGPGYEQYF.

This clonotype showed up just a few times. The chain couples TRBV7-2 to TRBJ1-1, with D possibly matching TRBD1 (6 bases). The CDR3 runs 12 residues. From germline, CDR1 is SGHTA and CDR2 FQGNSA. Trimming pared 6 bases from V and 4 bases from J, leaving 9 bases between. Here the CDR3 reads CASRVQGTEAFF. The CDR3 nucleotides are TGTGCCAGCAGGGTACAGGGCACTGAAGCTTTCTTT.

CDR3 loop: CASSSLRLAGNEQFF. The DNA of the CDR3 is TGTGCCAGCAGTTCTCTGCGACTAGCGGGTAATGAGCAGTTCTTC. V gene TRBV12-3 or TRBV12-4 combines with J gene TRBJ2-1, with TRBD2 matching over 10 bases. The CDR3 length is 15 residues. V lost 4 bases, J lost 7 bases, and 7 bases stayed unmatched.

This clonotype was counted at least ten times. The J gene is TRBJ1-6, the V gene TRBV5-6; no reliable D call. The V and J ends lost 3 bases and 5 bases respectively, with 12 bases between them. This CDR3 has 15 residues. Germline V gives CDR1 SGHDT, CDR2 YYEEEE. The CDR3 nucleotides are TGTGCCAGCAGCTCCCTGGGGATTAATAATTCACCCCTCCACTTT. It codes for CASSSLGINNSPLHF.

This clonotype appeared a few times. The chain recombines TRBV5-1 with TRBJ2-5; D is possibly TRBD1 (6 bases). CDR1 is SGHRS, CDR2 YFSETQ, per germline. CDR3 size: 14 residues. V was pared by 4 bases and J by 5 bases, with 15 bases between. The CDR3 spells CASSPGRTVETQYF. DNA of the CDR3: TGCGCCAGCAGCCCGGGACGGACAGTGGAGACCCAGTACTTC.

This clonotype was seen a few times. J is TRBJ1-2 and V is TRBV5-1; D unresolved. This CDR3 is built from 13 residues. Germline V lookup: CDR1 SGHRS, CDR2 YFSETQ. V was cut by 1 base and J by 8 bases, with 12 bases left in between. In DNA, the CDR3 is TGCGCCAGCAGCTTGAAGGGCCCGGAAGGCTACACCTTC. Translated, it gives CASSLKGPEGYTF.

Many counts were recorded for this clonotype. The V call is TRBV24-1, the J call TRBJ2-7, with a tentative D call TRBD2 (7 bases). Trimming removed 9 bases at V and 4 bases at J, with 12 bases between. There are 12 residues in the CDR3. Germline CDR1 and CDR2: KGHDR and SFDVKD. The CDR3 DNA reads TGTGCCACCGGCGGGGGACAATACGAGCAGTACGTC. This gives the protein CATGGGQYEQYV.

This clonotype has a handful of counts. The rearrangement joins TRBV20-1 to TRBJ2-1; 12 bases map to TRBD2. CDR3 length equals 14 residues. V lost 4 bases to trimming and J lost 9 bases; unmatched junction nucleotides: 7. Germline CDR1 reads DFQATT; CDR2 reads SNEGSKA (reference sequence). CDR3 in DNA: TGCAGTGCTAATCTAGCGGGAGGGCCCGGTGAGCAGTTCTTC. Its translation: CSANLAGGPGEQFF.

The sample holds a few counts of this clonotype. This chain links TRBV2 with TRBJ2-5; no firm D call. The V end was cut by 0 bases, the J end by 5 bases, with 10 bases between. CDR1 is SNHLY and CDR2 is FYNNEI in the germline V gene. The CDR3 totals 14 residues. The CDR3 DNA follows: TGTGCCAGCAGTGAAGCGGGGTTGAGCGAGACCCAGTACTTC. This sequence encodes CASSEAGLSETQYF.

The rearrangement joins TRBV2 to TRBJ1-5; D call uncertain. CDR3 size: 14 residues. Trimming pared 6 bases from V and 1 base from J, leaving 10 bases between. Germline V gives CDR1 SNHLY, CDR2 FYNNEI. The CDR3, as DNA: TGTGCCAGCAGCCAGCAGTCAAGCAATCAGCCCCAGCATTTT. This codes for CASSQQSSNQPQHF.

This clonotype was observed at least ten times. In DNA form, the CDR3 reads TGTGCCAGCTCACCGACTGCCCTGGAGCAGTACTTC. This sequence encodes CASSPTALEQYF. The V call is TRBV18, the J call TRBJ2-7; the D is unclear. Germline CDR1 reads KGHSH; CDR2 reads LQKENI. Trimming took 3 bases from V and 7 from J, leaving 10 bases between them. The CDR3 sequence is 12 residues long.

This clonotype showed up many times. The CDR3 bases are TGTGCCAGCAGACTAGCGGGAGGCCAGGTCAATGAGCAGTTCTTC. This encodes CASRLAGGQVNEQFF. The J gene is TRBJ2-1, the V gene TRBV12-3 or TRBV12-4; TRBD2 matches at 12 bases. J lost 6 bases, V lost 6 bases, and 6 bases had no gene match. This CDR3 has 15 amino acids.

This clonotype showed up just a few times. The gene calls are TRBV18 and TRBJ2-5; D unresolved. This CDR3 is 14 amino acids long. The V and J ends lost 3 bases and 2 bases respectively, with 10 bases between them. The V gene's germline CDR1 is KGHSH and CDR2 LQKENI. The CDR3 spells CASSPIWGQETQYF. The CDR3, as DNA: TGTGCCAGCTCACCCATTTGGGGTCAAGAGACCCAGTACTTC.

The chain links TRBV14 to TRBJ2-4; 9 positions agree with TRBD2. This CDR3 comprises 16 residues. Germline V gene sequence: CDR1 SGHDN, CDR2 FVKESK. Trimming at V came to 6 bases and at J to 11 bases, leaving 17 bases not matched to a gene. The CDR3 here is CASSPAQAGGLLVQYF. The CDR3 coding sequence is TGTGCCAGCAGTCCGGCCCAAGCGGGAGGCCTCCTGGTTCAGTACTTC.

This clonotype was seen many times. The chain combines TRBV5-1 with TRBJ2-1; possibly TRBD2 for D (5 bases). CDR1 and CDR2 (germline): SGHRS, YFSETQ. The V and J ends lost 0 bases and 8 bases respectively, with 12 bases between them. CDR3 length: 14 residues. The CDR3 protein is CASSLGYPGDEQFF. CDR3 bases: TGCGCCAGCAGCTTGGGTTACCCCGGGGATGAGCAGTTCTTC.

This clonotype was found a few times. V gene TRBV20-1 combines with J gene TRBJ2-3, with D possibly matching TRBD1 (6 bases). V lost 5 bases, J lost 7 bases, and 25 bases lay in between. CDR1 DFQATT and CDR2 SNEGSKA come from the germline V gene (reference sequence). CDR3 length: 16 amino acids. The DNA of the CDR3 is TGCAGTGCTCGACCGCCGGGGACACCCGAGCTTAATACGCAGTATTTT. Translated, it gives CSARPPGTPELNTQYF.